The present entry profiles one TCR beta chain with its context. The sample comes from a study of identical twins. TCRdb analysed the 5' RACE reads with MiXCR anew, one entry per CDR3 protein. The sample holds 470,000 or so distinct CDR3 sequences, less than 25% seen once. Germline CDR1 reads SQVTM; CDR2 reads ANQGSEA. The CDR3 runs 11 residues. These records were also assigned to another study, of T cells expressing NK-cell markers. That study reports: In about 6 donors, dominant CD3+CD56+NKG2C+ clonotypes ranked among the top 10 CD8+ clonotypes.

This sequence joins TRBV29-1 and TRBJ2-5, with D perhaps matching TRBD1 or TRBD2 (6 bases each). This receptor was identified in a woman younger than 30 in good health. The sequenced sample consisted of CD4+ T cells sorted from blood. The CDR3 bases are TGCGGAGGGGGTGTATCAGAGACCCAGTACTTC. The encoded protein is CGGGVSETQYF.